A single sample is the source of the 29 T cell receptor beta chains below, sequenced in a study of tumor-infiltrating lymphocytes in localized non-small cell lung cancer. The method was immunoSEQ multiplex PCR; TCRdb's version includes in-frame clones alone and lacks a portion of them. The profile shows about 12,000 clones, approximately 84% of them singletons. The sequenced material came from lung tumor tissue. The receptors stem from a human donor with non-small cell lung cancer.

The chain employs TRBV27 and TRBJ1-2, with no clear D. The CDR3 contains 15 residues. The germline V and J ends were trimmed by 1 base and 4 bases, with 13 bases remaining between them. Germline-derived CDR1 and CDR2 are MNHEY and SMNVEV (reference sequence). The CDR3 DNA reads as TGTGCCAGCAGTTTATTCGGTGTCAGCAGCTATGGCTACACCTTC. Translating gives CASSLFGVSSYGYTF.

The CDR3 nucleotides read TGTGCCAGCAATTTTCTGCAGGGGGAAGATGGCTACACCTTC. This codes for CASNFLQGEDGYTF. The V call is TRBV6-1, the J call TRBJ1-2; 7 bases map to TRBD1. The CDR3 is 14 residues long. Germline V gene sequence: CDR1 MNHNS, CDR2 SASEGT. The V and J ends lost 7 bases and 6 bases, in that order; junction bases with no gene match: 11.

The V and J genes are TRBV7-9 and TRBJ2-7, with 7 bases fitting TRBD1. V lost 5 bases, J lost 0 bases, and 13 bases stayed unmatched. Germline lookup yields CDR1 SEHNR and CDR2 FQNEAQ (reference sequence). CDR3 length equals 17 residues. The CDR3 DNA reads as TGTGCCAGCAGCACCCTGTGGACAGGCGCTAGCTCCTACGAGCAGTACTTC. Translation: CASSTLWTGASSYEQYF.

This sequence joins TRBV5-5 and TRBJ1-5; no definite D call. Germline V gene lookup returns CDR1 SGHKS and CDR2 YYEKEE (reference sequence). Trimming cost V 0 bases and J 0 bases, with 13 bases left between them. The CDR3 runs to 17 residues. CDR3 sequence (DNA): TGTGCCAGCAGCTTGGAAGGAGGCCGATATAGCAATCAGCCCCAGCATTTT. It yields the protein CASSLEGGRYSNQPQHF. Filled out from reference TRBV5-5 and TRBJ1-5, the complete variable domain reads DAGVTQSPTHLIKTRGQQVTLRCSPISGHKSVSWYQQVLGQGPQFIFQYYEKEERGRGNFPDRFSARQFPNYSSELNVNALLLGDSALYLCASSLEGGRYSNQPQHFGDGTRLSIL.

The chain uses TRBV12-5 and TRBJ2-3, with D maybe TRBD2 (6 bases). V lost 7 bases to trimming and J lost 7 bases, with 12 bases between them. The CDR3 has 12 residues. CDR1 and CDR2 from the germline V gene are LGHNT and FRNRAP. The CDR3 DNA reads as TGTGCTAGTGCCGCCGGGACTTATACGCAGTATTTT. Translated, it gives CASAAGTYTQYF. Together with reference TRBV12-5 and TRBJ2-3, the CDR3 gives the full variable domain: DARVTQTPRHKVTEMGQEVTMRCQPILGHNTVFWYRQTMMQGLELLAYFRNRAPLDDSGMPKDRFSAEMPDATLATLKIQPSEPRDSAVYFCASAAGTYTQYFGPGTRLTVL.

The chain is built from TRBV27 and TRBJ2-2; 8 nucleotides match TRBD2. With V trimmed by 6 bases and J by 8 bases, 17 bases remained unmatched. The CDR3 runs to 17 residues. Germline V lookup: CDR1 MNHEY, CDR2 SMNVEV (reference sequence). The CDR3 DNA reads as TGTGCCAGCAGGACGCTCACCAGCGGGAGACGGGCAGGGGAGCTGTTTTTT. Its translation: CASRTLTSGRRAGELFF.

The CDR3 loop reads CASNAGGPGSTDTQYF. Here the CDR3 DNA reads TGTGCCAGCAATGCGGGAGGGCCGGGAAGCACAGATACGCAGTATTTT. The chain recombines TRBV27 with TRBJ2-3; 9 nucleotides align to TRBD2. V shed 7 bases and J 0 bases; nucleotides not matched to a gene: 8. CDR3 length equals 16 residues. In germline, CDR1 is MNHEY, CDR2 SMNVEV (reference sequence).

The CDR3 DNA reads as TGTGCCAGCTCTCCTATCTACGAGCAGTACTTC. Translation gives CASSPIYEQYF. V and J are TRBV2 and TRBJ2-7; no reliable D call. Looked up from germline, CDR1 is SNHLY and CDR2 is FYNNEI. V gave up 8 bases and J gave up 3 bases, with 8 bases separating them. This CDR3 has 11 residues.

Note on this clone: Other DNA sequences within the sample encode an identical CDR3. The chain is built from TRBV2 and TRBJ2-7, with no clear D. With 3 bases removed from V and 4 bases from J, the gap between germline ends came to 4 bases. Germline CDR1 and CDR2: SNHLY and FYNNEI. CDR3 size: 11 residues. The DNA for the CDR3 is TGTGCCAGCAGTGATTCGTACGAGCAGTACTTC. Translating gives CASSDSYEQYF.

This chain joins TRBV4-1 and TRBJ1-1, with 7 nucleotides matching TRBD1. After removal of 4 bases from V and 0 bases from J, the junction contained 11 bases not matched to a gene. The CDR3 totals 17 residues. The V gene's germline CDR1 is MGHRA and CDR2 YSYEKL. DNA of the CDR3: TGCGCCAGCAGCCCCCGACCGAGGGGGCGGCTGAACACTGAAGCTTTCTTT. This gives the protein CASSPRPRGRLNTEAFF.

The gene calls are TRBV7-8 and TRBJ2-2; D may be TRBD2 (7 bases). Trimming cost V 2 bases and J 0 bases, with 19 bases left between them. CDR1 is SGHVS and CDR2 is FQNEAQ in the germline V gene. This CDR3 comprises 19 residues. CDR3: CASSLRGGLDGSNTGELFF. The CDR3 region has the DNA TGTGCCAGCAGCTTAAGGGGGGGGTTGGACGGTTCGAACACCGGGGAGCTGTTTTTT.

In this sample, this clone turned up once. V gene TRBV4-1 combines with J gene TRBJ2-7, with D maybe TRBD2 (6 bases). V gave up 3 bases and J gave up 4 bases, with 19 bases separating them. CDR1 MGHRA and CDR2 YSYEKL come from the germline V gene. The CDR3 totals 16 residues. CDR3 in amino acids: CASSHPGPSAGYEQYF. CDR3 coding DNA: TGCGCCAGCAGCCACCCTGGCCCTAGCGCCGGGTACGAGCAGTACTTC.

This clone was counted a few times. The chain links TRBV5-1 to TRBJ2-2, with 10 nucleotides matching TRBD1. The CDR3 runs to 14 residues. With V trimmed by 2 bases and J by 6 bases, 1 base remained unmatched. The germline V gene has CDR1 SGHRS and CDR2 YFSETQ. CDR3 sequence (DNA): TGCGCCAGCAGCTTTGGACAGGGGGCCGGGGAGCTGTTTTTT. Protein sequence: CASSFGQGAGELFF.

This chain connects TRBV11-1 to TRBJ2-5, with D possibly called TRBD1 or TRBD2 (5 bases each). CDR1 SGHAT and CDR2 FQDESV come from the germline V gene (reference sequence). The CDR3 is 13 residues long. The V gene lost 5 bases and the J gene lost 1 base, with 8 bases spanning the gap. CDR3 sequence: CASSTGTQETQYF. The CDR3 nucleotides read TGTGCCAGCAGCACCGGGACCCAAGAGACCCAGTACTTC.

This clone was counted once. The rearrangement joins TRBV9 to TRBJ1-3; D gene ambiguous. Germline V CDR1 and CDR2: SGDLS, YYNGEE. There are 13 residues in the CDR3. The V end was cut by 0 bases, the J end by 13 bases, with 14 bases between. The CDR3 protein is CASSVEPADPIYF. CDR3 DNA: TGTGCCAGCAGCGTAGAACCCGCCGACCCTATATATTTT.

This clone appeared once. For the CDR3, the DNA is TGTGCCTGGAGCATAGACGTGGCCGGGGAGCTGTTTTTT. Translating gives CAWSIDVAGELFF. The V gene is TRBV30, the J gene TRBJ2-2; D gene uncertain. The V gene's germline CDR1 is GTSNPN and CDR2 SVGIG (reference sequence). V lost 3 bases to trimming and J lost 6 bases, with 11 bases between them. The CDR3 is made up of 13 amino acids. The whole variable domain, filled in from reference TRBV30 and TRBJ2-2, reads SQTIHQWPATLVQPVGSPLSLECTVEGTSNPNLYWYRQAAGRGLQLLFYSVGIGQISSEVPQNLSASRPQDRQFILSSKKLLLSDSGFYLCAWSIDVAGELFFGEGSRLTVL.

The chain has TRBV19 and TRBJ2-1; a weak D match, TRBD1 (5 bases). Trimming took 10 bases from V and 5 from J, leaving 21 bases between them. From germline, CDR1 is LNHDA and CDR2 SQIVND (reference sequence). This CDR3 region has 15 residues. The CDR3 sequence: CATTAAGHRDNEQFF. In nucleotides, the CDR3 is TGTGCCACTACCGCCGCCGGACATCGAGACAATGAGCAGTTCTTC.

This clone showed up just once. The DNA for the CDR3 is TGCGCCAGCAGCCAAGATGGGGCGGGACAAGAGACCCAGTACTTC. Translating it yields CASSQDGAGQETQYF. The J gene is TRBJ2-5, the V gene TRBV4-1; TRBD2 is a possible D gene (6 bases). V lost 0 bases and J lost 2, with 10 bases in between. The CDR3 loop spans 15 amino acids. CDR1 and CDR2 from the germline V gene are MGHRA and YSYEKL.

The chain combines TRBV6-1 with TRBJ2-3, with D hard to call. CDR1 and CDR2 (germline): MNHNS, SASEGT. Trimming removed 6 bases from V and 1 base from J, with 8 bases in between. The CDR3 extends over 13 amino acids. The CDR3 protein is CASRPPGTDTQYF. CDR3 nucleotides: TGTGCCAGCAGGCCCCCGGGCACAGATACGCAGTATTTT.

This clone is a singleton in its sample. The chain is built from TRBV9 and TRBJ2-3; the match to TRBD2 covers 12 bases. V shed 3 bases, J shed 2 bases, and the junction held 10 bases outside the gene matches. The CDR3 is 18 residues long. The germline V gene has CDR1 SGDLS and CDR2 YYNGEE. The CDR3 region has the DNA TGTGCCAGCAGCGAAACTAGCGGGAGGAGCCTTTTCACAGATACGCAGTATTTT. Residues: CASSETSGRSLFTDTQYF.

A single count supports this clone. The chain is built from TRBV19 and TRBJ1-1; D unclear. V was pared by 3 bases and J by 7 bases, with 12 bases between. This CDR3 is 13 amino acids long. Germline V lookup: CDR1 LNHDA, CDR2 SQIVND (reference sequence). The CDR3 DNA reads TGTGCCAGTAGTATGGGCCCCCGGGGTGAAGCTTTCTTT. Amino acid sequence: CASSMGPRGEAFF.

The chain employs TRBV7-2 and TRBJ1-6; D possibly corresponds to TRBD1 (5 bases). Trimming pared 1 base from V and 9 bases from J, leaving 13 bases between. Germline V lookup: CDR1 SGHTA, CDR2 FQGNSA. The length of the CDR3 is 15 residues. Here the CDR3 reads CASSLEGPTGSPLHF. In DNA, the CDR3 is TGTGCCAGCAGCTTAGAGGGCCCTACAGGTTCACCCCTCCACTTT.

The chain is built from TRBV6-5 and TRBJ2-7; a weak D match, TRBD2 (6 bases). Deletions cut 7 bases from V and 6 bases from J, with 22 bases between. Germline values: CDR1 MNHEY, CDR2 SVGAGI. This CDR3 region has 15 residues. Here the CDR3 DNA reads TGTGCCAGCAATCGGGGAGCGGGCGGACACGGCGAGCAGTACTTC. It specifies CASNRGAGGHGEQYF.

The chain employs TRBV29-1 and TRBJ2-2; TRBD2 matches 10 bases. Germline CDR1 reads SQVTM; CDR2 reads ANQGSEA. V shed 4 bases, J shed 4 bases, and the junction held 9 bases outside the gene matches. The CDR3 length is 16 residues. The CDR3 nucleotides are TGCAGCGTTGGTAAAGCGGGAGGGACTTCCACCGGGGAGCTGTTTTTT. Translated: CSVGKAGGTSTGELFF.

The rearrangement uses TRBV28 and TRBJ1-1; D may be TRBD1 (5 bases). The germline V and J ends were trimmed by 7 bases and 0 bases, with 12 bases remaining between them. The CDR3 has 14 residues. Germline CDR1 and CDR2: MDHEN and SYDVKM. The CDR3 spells CASTWGIMNTEAFF. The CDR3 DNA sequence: TGTGCCAGCACCTGGGGGATAATGAACACTGAAGCTTTCTTT. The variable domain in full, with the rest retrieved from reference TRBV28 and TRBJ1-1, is DVKVTQSSRYLVKRTGEKVFLECVQDMDHENMFWYRQDPGLGLRLIYFSYDVKMKEKGDIPEGYSVSREKKERFSLILESASTNQTSMYLCASTWGIMNTEAFFGQGTRLTVV.

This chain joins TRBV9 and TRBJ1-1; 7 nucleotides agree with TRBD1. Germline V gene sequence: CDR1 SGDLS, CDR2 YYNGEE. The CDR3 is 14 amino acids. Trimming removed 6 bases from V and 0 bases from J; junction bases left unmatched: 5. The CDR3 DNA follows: TGTGCCAGCACGCGGGGACAGATGAACACTGAAGCTTTCTTT. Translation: CASTRGQMNTEAFF.

Here the CDR3 DNA reads TGTGCCAGCAAGGCAGTAGAGTCCTACGAGCAGTACTTC. As protein: CASKAVESYEQYF. This chain links TRBV6-5 with TRBJ2-7; unclear D gene. The CDR3 is made up of 13 amino acids. With 7 bases removed from V and 1 base from J, the gap between germline ends came to 11 bases. From germline, CDR1 is MNHEY and CDR2 SVGAGI.

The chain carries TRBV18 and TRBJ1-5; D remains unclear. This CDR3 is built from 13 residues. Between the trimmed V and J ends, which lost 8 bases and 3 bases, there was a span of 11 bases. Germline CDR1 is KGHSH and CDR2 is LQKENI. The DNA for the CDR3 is TGTGCCAGCAAAGGAAATTCCAATCAGCCCCAGCATTTT. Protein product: CASKGNSNQPQHF. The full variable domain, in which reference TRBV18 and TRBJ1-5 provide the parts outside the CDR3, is NAGVMQNPRHLVRRRGQEARLRCSPMKGHSHVYWYRQLPEEGLKFMVYLQKENIIDESGMPKERFSAEFPKEGPSILRIQQVVRGDSAAYFCASKGNSNQPQHFGDGTRLSIL.

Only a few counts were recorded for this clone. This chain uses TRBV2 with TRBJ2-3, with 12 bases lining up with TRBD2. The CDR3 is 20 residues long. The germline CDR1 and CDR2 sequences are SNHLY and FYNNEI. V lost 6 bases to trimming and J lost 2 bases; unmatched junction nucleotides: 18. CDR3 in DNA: TGTGCCAGCAGGCCTGCTAGCGGGAGGGCCAAGTTGGACTCCACAGATACGCAGTATTTT. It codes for CASRPASGRAKLDSTDTQYF.